The entry that follows covers one T cell receptor beta chain sequence. What it binds is not known. The record originates from a study of breast tumors, draining lymph nodes, adjacent tissues. Germline assignment: CDR1 MNHEY and CDR2 SVGAGI. This CDR3 region has 18 residues. V shed 8 bases, J shed 1 base, and the junction held 13 bases outside the gene matches. Whole-study findings and limits: That most tumor T cells come from lymph nodes remained unproven. Tumor repertoires ranked between lymph nodes and nontumor tissue in diversity, with V and J gene preferences.

TCRdb analysed the multiplex PCR reads with MiXCR anew, one entry per CDR3 protein. The repertoire has under 80,000 distinct CDR3 sequences, over 40% of them found once; the top ten carry almost 8.5%. The sequence was obtained from a female donor with breast cancer. Some clones in this sample may be carry-over from other donors' samples. The sample taken for sequencing was breast tumor tissue. V usage is TRBV6-5 and J usage is TRBJ2-2; 10 nucleotides align to TRBD2. The CDR3 nucleotides are TGTGCCAGCGAGGGCGGGTTAGCGGGGGGACAGAACACCGGGGAGCTGTTTTTT. Translated, it gives CASEGGLAGGQNTGELFF.